A selection of T cell receptor beta chains follows, all from one sample in a study of blood T cell repertoires in COVID-19. Produced via immunoSEQ multiplex PCR; TCRdb's table is partial and in-frame only. The sample contains 300,000 or so clones, about nine tenths of which appear only once. Specimen: peripheral blood. Receptor source: a woman in her forties with acute or convalescent COVID-19. Both conserved end residues are part of each CDR3.

>17|TRBJ1-3|TRBV19
CASSIIGTGISGNTIYF
>14|TRBJ1-3|TRBV9
CASSDGQLGNTIYF
>17|TRBJ1-5|TRBV30
CAWSPGTTDSRNQPQHF
>13|TRBJ2-5|TRBV12-3/TRBV12-4
CASSLLGEETQYF
>14|TRBJ2-1|TRBV5-4
CASSSTRQYNEQFF
>15|TRBJ2-3|TRBV6-6
CASSYRTGGRDTQYF
>16|TRBJ2-1|TRBV5-1
CASSLTASGVLNEQFF
>16|TRBJ1-1|TRBV6-5
CASSYIARGVNTEAFF
>15|TRBJ1-4|TRBV5-8
CASSLGLGPSEKLFF
>16|TRBJ1-5|TRBV5-1
CASSLGQGDSNQPQHF
>19|TRBJ2-3|TRBV2
CASRPSRGSGGFSTDTQYF
>12|TRBJ1-1|TRBV5-4
CASTQTNGVAFF
>15|TRBJ2-1|TRBV10-2
CASRGGGGSYNEQFF
>14|TRBJ1-2|TRBV5-1
CASSPTGVHYGYTF
>14|TRBJ2-5|TRBV7-9
CASSRGQGGETQYF
>13|TRBJ1-5|TRBV19
CASSIRDNQPQHF
>12|TRBJ2-1|TRBV5-1
CASSLRGDEQFF
>13|TRBJ1-2|TRBV4-2
CASSQEGQGLYTF
>16|TRBJ1-3|TRBV2
CASSSTRGASGNTIYF
>18|TRBJ1-4|TRBV11-3
CASSLVVRDRGWGEKLFF
>14|TRBJ1-4|TRBV5-1
CASTQGRRVEKLFF
>14|TRBJ1-1|TRBV6-5
CASSYKRVDTEAFF
>17|TRBJ1-2|TRBV28
CASTEAGPKIDGYGYTF
>15|TRBJ1-2|TRBV19
CASSVRQGVLYGYTF
>17|TRBJ1-2|TRBV5-1
CASSPGTGFVIDYGYTF
>16|TRBJ1-2|TRBV27
CASSLLGREGVGGYTF
>14|TRBJ1-3|TRBV9
CASNLGQGGNTIYF
>13|TRBJ2-3|TRBV10-3
CAIRGGHGDTQYF
>16|TRBJ2-3|TRBV11-2
CASSGTQGAGTDTQYF
>16|TRBJ2-1|TRBV9
CASSRTSGDTYNEQFF
>18|TRBJ2-6|TRBV4-2
CASSQVGYRGSGANVLTF
>15|TRBJ1-2|TRBV9
CASSPSQSSNYGYTF
>17|TRBJ1-1|TRBV5-1
CASSLGSGRVVNTEAFF
>16|TRBJ2-5|TRBV9
CASSVNPSGETETQYF
>17|TRBJ2-3|TRBV5-1
CASRGTSGGLRTDTQYF
>15|TRBJ1-2|TRBV7-2
CASSFLTGDSYGYTF
>14|TRBJ2-5|TRBV18
CASSLGGAQETQYF
>14|TRBJ1-6|TRBV11-2
CASSLEPRWSPLHF
>14|TRBJ1-3|TRBV4-2
CASSQQGTGNTIYF
>16|TRBJ1-5|TRBV11-3
CASSLEVRGTTQPQHF
>14|TRBJ2-1|TRBV2
CASRGTGVSNEQFF